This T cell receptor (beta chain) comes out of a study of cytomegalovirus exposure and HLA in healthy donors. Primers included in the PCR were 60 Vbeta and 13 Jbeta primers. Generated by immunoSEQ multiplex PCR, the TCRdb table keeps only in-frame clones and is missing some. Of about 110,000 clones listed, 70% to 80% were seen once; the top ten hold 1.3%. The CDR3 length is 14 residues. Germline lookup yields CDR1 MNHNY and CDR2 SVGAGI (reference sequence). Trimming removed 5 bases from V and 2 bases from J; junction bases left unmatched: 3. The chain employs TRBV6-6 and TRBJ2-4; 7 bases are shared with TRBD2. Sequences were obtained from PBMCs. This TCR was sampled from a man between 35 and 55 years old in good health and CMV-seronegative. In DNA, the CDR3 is TGTGCCAGCAGTCCCAGCGGGACCAAAAACATTCAGTACTTC. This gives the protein CASSPSGTKNIQYF.